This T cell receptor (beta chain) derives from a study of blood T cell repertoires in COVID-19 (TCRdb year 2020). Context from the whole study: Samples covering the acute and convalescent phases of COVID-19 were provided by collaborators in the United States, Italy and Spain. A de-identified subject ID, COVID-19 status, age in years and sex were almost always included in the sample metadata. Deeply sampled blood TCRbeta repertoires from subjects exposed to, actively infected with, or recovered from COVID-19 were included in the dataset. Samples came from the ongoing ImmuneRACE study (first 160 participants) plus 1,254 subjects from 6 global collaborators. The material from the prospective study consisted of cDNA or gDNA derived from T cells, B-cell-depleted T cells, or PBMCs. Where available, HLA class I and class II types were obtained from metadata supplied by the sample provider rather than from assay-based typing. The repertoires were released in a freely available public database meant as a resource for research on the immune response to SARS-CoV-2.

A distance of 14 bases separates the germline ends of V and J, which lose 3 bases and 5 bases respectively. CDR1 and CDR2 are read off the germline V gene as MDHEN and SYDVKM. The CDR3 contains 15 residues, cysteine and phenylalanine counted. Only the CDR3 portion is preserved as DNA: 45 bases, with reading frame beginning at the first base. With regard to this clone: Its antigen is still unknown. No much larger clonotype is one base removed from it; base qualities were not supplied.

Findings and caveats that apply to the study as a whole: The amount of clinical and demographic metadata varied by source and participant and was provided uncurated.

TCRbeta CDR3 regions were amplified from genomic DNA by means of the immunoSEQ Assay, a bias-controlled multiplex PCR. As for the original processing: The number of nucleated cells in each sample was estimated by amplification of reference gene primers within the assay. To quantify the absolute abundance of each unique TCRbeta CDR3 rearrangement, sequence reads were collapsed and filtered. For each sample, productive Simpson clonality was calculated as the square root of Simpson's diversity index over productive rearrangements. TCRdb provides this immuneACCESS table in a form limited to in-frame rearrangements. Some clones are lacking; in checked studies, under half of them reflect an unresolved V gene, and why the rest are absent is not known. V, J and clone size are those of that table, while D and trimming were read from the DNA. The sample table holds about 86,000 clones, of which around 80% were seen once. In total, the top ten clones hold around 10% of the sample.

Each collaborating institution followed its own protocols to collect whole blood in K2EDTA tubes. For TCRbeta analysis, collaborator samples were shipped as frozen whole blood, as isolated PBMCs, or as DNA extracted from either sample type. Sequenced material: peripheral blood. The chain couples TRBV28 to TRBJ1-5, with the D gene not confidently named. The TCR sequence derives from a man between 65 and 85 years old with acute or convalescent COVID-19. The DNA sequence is TGTGCCAGCAGTTTTGGCTTGGGAGACGATCAGCCCCAGCATTTT. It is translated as CASSFGLGDDQPQHF.